Listed here is a single TCR beta chain. As yet, its antigen is unknown. This specimen comes from a study of T cell repertoires in cytomegalovirus infection. Study-wide background: Both CMV infection and a matching HLA type were indicated by public TCR beta signatures.

Overall study results and limits: It was HLA-C-restricted CMV-specific TCR beta clonotypes that dominated the response ex vivo. People with CMV and the relevant HLA were identified by cumulative public TCR beta family frequency.

TCRdb re-analysed the reads in MiXCR, keeping a single row per CDR3 protein. Here the sample spans approximately 140,000 distinct CDR3 sequences, under 30% being singletons. The CDR3 is 14 amino acids. The V gene lost 3 bases and the J gene lost 6 bases, with 12 bases spanning the gap. The germline V gene has CDR1 LNHNV and CDR2 YYDKDF (reference sequence). Source material: PBMCs, sequenced either directly or after in vitro stimulation (not recorded which). The origin of this receptor is a human donor in good health (CMV status not recorded). Some clones in this sample may be carry-over from other donors' samples. The chain combines TRBV15 with TRBJ1-5; the D gene is possibly TRBD1 (6 bases). In DNA form, the CDR3 reads TGTGCCACCAGCAGTAAACAGGGTCGTCAGCCCCAGCATTTT. Protein product: CATSSKQGRQPQHF.